This passage covers 22 T cell receptor beta chains from one sample sequenced in a study of blood T cell repertoires in COVID-19. Sequenced by immunoSEQ multiplex PCR; TCRdb stores in-frame clones only, minus some. The sample contains almost 500,000 clones, approximately 90% of which appear only once. Sequenced: PBMCs or T cells enriched from blood (not recorded which). The receptors were gathered from a woman aged 55-75 years who had recovered from COVID-19.

J is TRBJ1-4 and V is TRBV27; D not certain. The CDR3 is made up of 12 amino acids. V shed 6 bases and J shed 11 bases, with 13 bases lying between them. Germline values: CDR1 MNHEY, CDR2 SMNVEV (reference sequence). The CDR3 here is CASRPPEGKLFF. For the CDR3, the DNA is TGTGCCAGCAGACCCCCAGAGGGTAAACTGTTTTTT.

V and J are TRBV6-1 and TRBJ2-2; maybe TRBD1 (5 bases). The germline V gene has CDR1 MNHNS and CDR2 SASEGT. CDR3 length equals 14 residues. The V gene lost 2 bases and the J gene lost 4 bases, with 8 bases spanning the gap. The CDR3 loop reads CASSEQGSTGELFF. CDR3 DNA sequence: TGTGCCAGCAGTGAACAGGGTTCCACCGGGGAGCTGTTTTTT.

The chain employs TRBV6-1 and TRBJ2-2, with 10 bases matching TRBD1. J lost 5 bases, V lost 4 bases, and 4 bases had no gene match. Germline lookup yields CDR1 MNHNS and CDR2 SASEGT. The CDR3 runs 15 residues. The CDR3: CASSGMDRGTGELFF. In nucleotides, the CDR3 is TGTGCCAGCAGTGGGATGGACAGGGGGACCGGGGAGCTGTTTTTT.

This clone has only a few counts. The chain has TRBV2 and TRBJ1-5; D ambiguous. The germline V and J ends were trimmed by 0 bases and 11 bases, with 11 bases remaining between them. The CDR3 has 13 residues. CDR1 SNHLY and CDR2 FYNNEI come from the germline V gene. The CDR3 reads CASSEAQTVAQHF. The CDR3 coding sequence is TGTGCCAGCAGTGAAGCGCAAACAGTAGCCCAGCATTTT.

This clone was picked up a small number of times. The rearrangement links TRBV19 to TRBJ1-5; 10 bases agree with TRBD1. The CDR3 spans 16 residues. CDR1 is LNHDA and CDR2 is SQIVND in the germline V gene (reference sequence). V shed 0 bases, J shed 7 bases, and the junction held 6 bases outside the gene matches. CDR3 protein: CASSIDGTGARQPQHF. The CDR3 region has the DNA TGTGCCAGTAGTATAGATGGGACAGGGGCTCGGCAGCCCCAGCATTTT.

The chain recombines TRBV7-2 with TRBJ1-6; D not certain. V lost 5 bases, J lost 7 bases, and 15 bases lay in between. The germline CDR1 and CDR2 sequences are SGHTA and FQGNSA. This CDR3 comprises 15 residues. This CDR3 is CASSRKDGKNSPLHF. In DNA, the CDR3 is TGTGCCAGCAGCCGGAAAGACGGGAAAAATTCACCCCTCCACTTT.

The rearrangement uses TRBV19 and TRBJ1-2; 8 bases map to TRBD1. CDR1 LNHDA and CDR2 SQIVND come from the germline V gene (reference sequence). There are 15 residues in the CDR3. V shed 6 bases, J shed 4 bases, and the junction held 10 bases outside the gene matches. CDR3: CASSARDRSFYGYTF. The CDR3 DNA sequence: TGTGCCAGTAGCGCTCGGGACAGGAGTTTCTATGGCTACACCTTC. The whole variable domain, filled in from reference TRBV19 and TRBJ1-2, reads DGGITQSPKYLFRKEGQNVTLSCEQNLNHDAMYWYRQDPGQGLRLIYYSQIVNDFQKGDIAEGYSVSREKKESFPLTVTSAQKNPTAFYLCASSARDRSFYGYTFGSGTRLTVV.

The V gene is TRBV11-2, the J gene TRBJ1-2, with D perhaps TRBD1 (5 bases). Germline V CDR1 and CDR2: SGHAT, FQNNGV. The CDR3 totals 15 residues. Trimming removed 5 bases from V and 10 bases from J, with 23 bases in between. The DNA for the CDR3 is TGTGCCAGCAGCCCCCGACAGTACCAATCAACCTCCTACACCTTC. It encodes CASSPRQYQSTSYTF.

The CDR3 nucleotides are TGTGCCAGCAGCCCGGGACAGGTACGCCAGCCCCAGCATTTT. Its protein is CASSPGQVRQPQHF. The chain links TRBV6-5 to TRBJ1-5; 8 bases align to TRBD1. The CDR3 runs to 14 residues. With 6 bases clipped from V and 7 bases from J, the junction kept 8 bases outside the gene matches. The germline gives CDR1 MNHEY, CDR2 SVGAGI.

This clone was recorded only once. The chain carries TRBV2 and TRBJ2-5; no clear D. The CDR3 sequence is 13 residues long. CDR1 is SNHLY, CDR2 FYNNEI, per germline. Deletions cut 1 base from V and 4 bases from J, with 7 bases between. The CDR3 bases are TGTGCCAGCAGTGAAGAACGTAGAGAGACCCAGTACTTC. Amino acid sequence: CASSEERRETQYF.

The chain uses TRBV9 and TRBJ1-4; 9 bases match TRBD1. The CDR3 is 16 residues long. Per germline, CDR1 SGDLS and CDR2 YYNGEE. V was pared by 0 bases and J by 4 bases, with 4 bases of the junction left unmatched. The CDR3 coding sequence is TGTGCCAGCAGCGTAGGAGGGACAGGGAATAATGAAAAACTGTTTTTT. It codes for CASSVGGTGNNEKLFF. Based on the CDR3 plus reference TRBV9 and TRBJ1-4, the full variable domain is DSGVTQTPKHLITATGQRVTLRCSPRSGDLSVYWYQQSLDQGLQFLIQYYNGEERAKGNILERFSAQQFPDLHSELNLSSLELGDSALYFCASSVGGTGNNEKLFFGSGTQLSVL.

The chain carries TRBV6-5 and TRBJ1-1; D ambiguous. The CDR3 contains 14 residues. Germline-derived CDR1 and CDR2 are MNHEY and SVGAGI. V dropped 2 bases and J dropped 1 base, with 8 bases sitting between them. CDR3 sequence (DNA): TGTGCCAGCAGTTACGAGGGAGAGAACACTGAAGCTTTCTTT. Translating it yields CASSYEGENTEAFF.

The chain employs TRBV6-5 and TRBJ1-5; the D is unclear. Trimming stripped 0 bases from V and 2 bases from J, with 8 bases between. The CDR3 has 15 amino acids. CDR1 is MNHEY, CDR2 SVGAGI, per germline. The CDR3 reads CASSYSMSGNQPQHF. In DNA form, the CDR3 reads TGTGCCAGCAGTTACTCGATGTCAGGCAATCAGCCCCAGCATTTT.

The CDR3 nucleotides read TGTGCCACCAGTGATTCCCGACAGGGGATGACAGATACGCAGTATTTT. Amino acid sequence: CATSDSRQGMTDTQYF. This chain connects TRBV24-1 to TRBJ2-3; 8 bases match TRBD1. Unmatched junction bases numbered 6, after V lost 2 bases and J lost 3 bases. The CDR3 has 16 residues. Germline values: CDR1 KGHDR, CDR2 SFDVKD.

This sequence joins TRBV18 and TRBJ1-5; D ambiguous. V lost 4 bases and J 3 bases, leaving 7 bases between the germline ends. CDR1 and CDR2 from the germline V gene are KGHSH and LQKENI. This CDR3 is built from 13 residues. The CDR3 loop reads CASSRGLNQPQHF. In DNA form, the CDR3 reads TGTGCCAGCTCACGAGGACTCAATCAGCCCCAGCATTTT. The full variable domain, completed using reference TRBV18 and TRBJ1-5, is NAGVMQNPRHLVRRRGQEARLRCSPMKGHSHVYWYRQLPEEGLKFMVYLQKENIIDESGMPKERFSAEFPKEGPSILRIQQVVRGDSAAYFCASSRGLNQPQHFGDGTRLSIL.

DNA for the CDR3: TGTGCCAGCAGTTTAATTAATGGCTACACCTTC. Its protein product is CASSLINGYTF. The V and J genes are TRBV6-6 and TRBJ1-2; D is uncertain. V was clipped by 4 bases and J by 6 bases, with 6 bases between them. The CDR3 contains 11 residues. Per the germline V gene, CDR1 is MNHNY and CDR2 is SVGAGI (reference sequence).

J is TRBJ2-2 and V is TRBV10-3, with 7 bases fitting TRBD1. CDR1 is ENHRY, CDR2 SYGVKD, per germline. V was pared by 3 bases and J by 4 bases, with 5 bases of the junction left unmatched. This CDR3 region has 15 residues. The CDR3 DNA reads as TGTGCCATCAGTGAAAGACAGGGCGGCACCGGGGAGCTGTTTTTT. Amino acids: CAISERQGGTGELFF.

V is TRBV27 and J is TRBJ1-2; D is perhaps TRBD1 (5 bases). V lost 6 bases to trimming and J lost 5 bases, with 13 bases between them. The CDR3 spans 13 residues. CDR1 and CDR2 (germline): MNHEY, SMNVEV (reference sequence). CDR3 in amino acids: CASSPAGPYGYTF. CDR3 DNA: TGTGCCAGCAGCCCAGCAGGGCCGTATGGCTACACCTTC.

This clone was recorded a few times. V is TRBV29-1 and J is TRBJ1-1, with a weak D call TRBD1 (5 bases). In germline, CDR1 is SQVTM, CDR2 ANQGSEA. The CDR3 length is 11 residues. The V end was cut by 7 bases, the J end by 3 bases, with 9 bases between. For the CDR3, the DNA is TGCAGCGGCAGGGTGGACACTGAAGCTTTCTTT. This sequence encodes CSGRVDTEAFF.

The CDR3 region has the DNA TGTGCCAGCAGCGAGATGACAGGCGGTAATGAAAAACTGTTTTTT. The encoded protein is CASSEMTGGNEKLFF. The chain couples TRBV6-5 to TRBJ1-4; TRBD1 is a possible D gene (6 bases). Trimming stripped 6 bases from V and 4 bases from J, with 15 bases between. In germline, CDR1 is MNHEY, CDR2 SVGAGI. The CDR3 loop spans 15 amino acids.

The rearrangement uses TRBV14 and TRBJ2-1; 12 nucleotides agree with TRBD2. The germline V gene encodes CDR1 SGHDN and CDR2 FVKESK. The V gene end was trimmed by 4 bases and the J gene end by 9 bases; junction bases not matched to a gene: 7. The CDR3 runs to 15 residues. The CDR3 is CASSLQPGLAGEQFF. As DNA, the CDR3 is TGTGCCAGCAGCCTACAACCGGGACTAGCGGGTGAGCAGTTCTTC.

The chain recombines TRBV5-1 with TRBJ2-5; 9 positions match TRBD1. V shed 4 bases and J 4 bases; nucleotides not matched to a gene: 11. Per germline, CDR1 SGHRS and CDR2 YFSETQ. The CDR3 totals 16 residues. The CDR3 DNA follows: TGCGCCAGCAGCGACCAACAGGGGGCGTATGGAGAGACCCAGTACTTC. Translation gives CASSDQQGAYGETQYF. The variable domain in full, with the rest retrieved from reference TRBV5-1 and TRBJ2-5, is KAGVTQTPRYLIKTRGQQVTLSCSPISGHRSVSWYQQTPGQGLQFLFEYFSETQRNKGNFPGRFSGRQFSNSRSEMNVSTLELGDSALYLCASSDQQGAYGETQYFGPGTRLLVL.